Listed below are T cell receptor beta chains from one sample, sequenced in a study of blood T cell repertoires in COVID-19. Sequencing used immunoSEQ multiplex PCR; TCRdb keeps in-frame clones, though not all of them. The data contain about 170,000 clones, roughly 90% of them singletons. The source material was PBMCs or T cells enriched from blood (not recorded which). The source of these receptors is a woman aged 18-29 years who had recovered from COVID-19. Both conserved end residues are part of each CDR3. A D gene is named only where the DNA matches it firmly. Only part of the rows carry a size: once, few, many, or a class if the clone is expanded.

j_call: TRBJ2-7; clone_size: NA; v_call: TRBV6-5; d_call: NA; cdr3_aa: CASSYSKSSRGQYF; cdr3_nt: TGTGCCAGCAGTTACTCGAAGTCTAGCCGGGGGCAGTACTTC
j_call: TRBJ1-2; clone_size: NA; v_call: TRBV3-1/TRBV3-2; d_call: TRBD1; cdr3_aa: CASSLDRGDYGYTF; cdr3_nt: TGTGCCAGCAGCCTAGACAGGGGGGACTATGGCTACACCTTC
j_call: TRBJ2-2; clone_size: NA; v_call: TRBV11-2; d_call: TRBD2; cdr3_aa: CASSLEWGGSPNTGELFF; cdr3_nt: TGTGCCAGCAGCTTAGAATGGGGCGGGAGTCCCAACACCGGGGAGCTGTTTTTT
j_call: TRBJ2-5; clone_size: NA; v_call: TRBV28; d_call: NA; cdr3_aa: CASSSGLGLWFAQETQYF; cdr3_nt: TGTGCCAGCAGTTCAGGGTTGGGGTTATGGTTCGCCCAAGAGACCCAGTACTTC
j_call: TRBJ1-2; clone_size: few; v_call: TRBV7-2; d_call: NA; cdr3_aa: CASSLEGRGAYGYTF; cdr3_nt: TGTGCCAGCAGCTTAGAGGGCAGGGGCGCCTATGGCTACACCTTC
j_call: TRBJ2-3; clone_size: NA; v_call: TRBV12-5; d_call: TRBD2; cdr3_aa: CASGRGTSGSSDTQYF; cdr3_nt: TGTGCTAGTGGCAGAGGGACTAGCGGGAGTTCAGATACGCAGTATTTT
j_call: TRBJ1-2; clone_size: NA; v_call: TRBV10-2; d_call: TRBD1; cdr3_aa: CASSESTGNGYTF; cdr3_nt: TGCGCCAGCAGTGAGTCGACAGGGAATGGCTACACCTTC
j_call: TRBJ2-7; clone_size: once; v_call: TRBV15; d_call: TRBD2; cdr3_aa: CATSRGLSGREVYEQYF; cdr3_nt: TGTGCCACCAGCAGGGGGCTCAGCGGGAGAGAGGTCTACGAGCAGTACTTC
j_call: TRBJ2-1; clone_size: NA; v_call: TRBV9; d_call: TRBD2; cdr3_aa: CASSVGGWSKRGNEQFF; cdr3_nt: TGTGCCAGCAGCGTGGGGGGGTGGAGCAAAAGAGGCAATGAGCAGTTCTTC
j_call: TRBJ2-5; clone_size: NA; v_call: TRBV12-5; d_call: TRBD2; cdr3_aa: CASGSSIRGLAGETQYF; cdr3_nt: TGTGCTAGTGGTTCCTCAATCCGGGGACTAGCGGGGGAGACCCAGTACTTC
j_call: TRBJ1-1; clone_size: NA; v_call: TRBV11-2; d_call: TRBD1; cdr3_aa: CASSAGQGVTEAFF; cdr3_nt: TGTGCCAGCAGCGCAGGACAGGGGGTTACTGAAGCTTTCTTT